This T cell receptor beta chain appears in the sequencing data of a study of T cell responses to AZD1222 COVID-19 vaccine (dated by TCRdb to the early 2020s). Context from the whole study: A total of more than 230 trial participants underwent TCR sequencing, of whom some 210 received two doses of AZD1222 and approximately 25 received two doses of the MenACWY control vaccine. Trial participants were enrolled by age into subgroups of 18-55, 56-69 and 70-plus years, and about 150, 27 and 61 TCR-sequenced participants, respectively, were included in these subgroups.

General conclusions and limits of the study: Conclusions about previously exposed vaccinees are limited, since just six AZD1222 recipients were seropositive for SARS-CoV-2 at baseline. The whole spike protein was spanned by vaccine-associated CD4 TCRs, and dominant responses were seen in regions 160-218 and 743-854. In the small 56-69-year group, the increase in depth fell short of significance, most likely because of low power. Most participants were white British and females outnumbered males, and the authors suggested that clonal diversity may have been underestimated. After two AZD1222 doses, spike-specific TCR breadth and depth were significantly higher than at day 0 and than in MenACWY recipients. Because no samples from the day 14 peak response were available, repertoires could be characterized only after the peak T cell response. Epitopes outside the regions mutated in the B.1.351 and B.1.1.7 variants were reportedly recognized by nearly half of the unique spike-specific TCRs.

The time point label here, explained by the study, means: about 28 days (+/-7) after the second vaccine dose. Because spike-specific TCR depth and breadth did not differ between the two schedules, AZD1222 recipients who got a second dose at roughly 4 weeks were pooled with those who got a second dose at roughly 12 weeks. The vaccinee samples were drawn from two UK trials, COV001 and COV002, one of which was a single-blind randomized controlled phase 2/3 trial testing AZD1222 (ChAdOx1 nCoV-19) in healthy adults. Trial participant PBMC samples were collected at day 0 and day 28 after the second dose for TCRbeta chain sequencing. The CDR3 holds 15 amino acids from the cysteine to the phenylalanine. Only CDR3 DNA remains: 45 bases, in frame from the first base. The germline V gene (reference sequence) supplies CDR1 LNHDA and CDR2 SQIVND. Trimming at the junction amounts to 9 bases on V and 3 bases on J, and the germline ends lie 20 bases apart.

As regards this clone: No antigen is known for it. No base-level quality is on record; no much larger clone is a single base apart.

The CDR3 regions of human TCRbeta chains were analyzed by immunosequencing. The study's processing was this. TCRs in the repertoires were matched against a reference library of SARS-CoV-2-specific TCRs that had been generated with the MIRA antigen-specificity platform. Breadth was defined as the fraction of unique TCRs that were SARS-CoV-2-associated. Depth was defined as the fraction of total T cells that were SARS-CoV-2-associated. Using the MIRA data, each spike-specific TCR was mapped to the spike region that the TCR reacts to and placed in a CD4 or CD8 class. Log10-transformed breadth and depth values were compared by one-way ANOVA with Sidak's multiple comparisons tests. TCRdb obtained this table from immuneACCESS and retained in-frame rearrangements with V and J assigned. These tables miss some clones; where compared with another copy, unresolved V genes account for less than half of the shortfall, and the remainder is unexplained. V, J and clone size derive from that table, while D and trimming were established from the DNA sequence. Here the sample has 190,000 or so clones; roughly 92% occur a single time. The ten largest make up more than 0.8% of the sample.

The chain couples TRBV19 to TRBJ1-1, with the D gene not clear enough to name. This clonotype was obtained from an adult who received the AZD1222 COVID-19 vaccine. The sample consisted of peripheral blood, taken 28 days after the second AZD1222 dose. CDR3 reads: CARRLTGPRDTEAFF. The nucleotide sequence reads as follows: TGTGCCAGAAGACTAACCGGGCCCCGGGACACTGAAGCTTTCTTT.